The present TCR beta chain was sequenced within a study of shared clonotypes between healthy human individuals. Germline loops: CDR1 ENHRY, CDR2 SYGVKD. V dropped 0 bases and J dropped 1; count of bases not matched to a gene: 12. The CDR3 runs 18 residues. Authors' analysis steps: ImmunoSEQ junction-only sequences lacked quality scores, so their filtering differed. Sequencing used immunoSEQ multiplex PCR; TCRdb keeps in-frame clones, though not all of them. For V, J and clone size, that table is used; D and trimming come from the DNA. The profile shows approximately 2,000,000 clones, around 90% of them singletons.

The TCR was taken from a man aged 18 to 35 in good health. Some clones in this sample may be carry-over from other donors' samples. Sequencing was done on a sample of naive CD4+ T cells from PBMCs. Subset defined: CD45RA+ positively selected. The chain is built from TRBV10-3 and TRBJ2-7; 7 nucleotides match TRBD2. CDR3 nucleotide sequence: TGTGCCATCAGTGAGTCGGGGGATGGCGGGAGAGGATCCTACGAGCAGTACTTC. Translated, it gives CAISESGDGGRGSYEQYF.